This TCR beta chain is drawn from a study of identical twins. Study-level points and caveats: Memory repertoires lacked the insertion deficit that abundant cord blood beta clonotypes showed. Out-of-frame alpha sequences shared between twins exhibited an excess of low generation probability.

Turning to this clonotype: Its antigen is undetermined.

MiXCR was run by TCRdb on the 5' RACE reads, yielding one entry per CDR3 protein. The data contain 1.5 million or so distinct CDR3 sequences, under 35% of them seen just once; the ten biggest clones take up about 0.25%. Healthy Caucasian individuals made up all the donors. Looked up from germline, CDR1 is SGHVS and CDR2 is FNYEAQ. V gave up 4 bases and J gave up 4 bases; unmatched junction bases: 5. The CDR3 loop spans 14 amino acids. The rearrangement links TRBV7-6 to TRBJ1-1; 8 positions match TRBD1. The TCR was taken from a newborn girl in good health. The sequencing input was cord blood. The CDR3 region is CASSSLGTGTEAFF. For the CDR3, the DNA is TGTGCCAGCAGCTCACTAGGGACAGGCACTGAAGCTTTCTTT.